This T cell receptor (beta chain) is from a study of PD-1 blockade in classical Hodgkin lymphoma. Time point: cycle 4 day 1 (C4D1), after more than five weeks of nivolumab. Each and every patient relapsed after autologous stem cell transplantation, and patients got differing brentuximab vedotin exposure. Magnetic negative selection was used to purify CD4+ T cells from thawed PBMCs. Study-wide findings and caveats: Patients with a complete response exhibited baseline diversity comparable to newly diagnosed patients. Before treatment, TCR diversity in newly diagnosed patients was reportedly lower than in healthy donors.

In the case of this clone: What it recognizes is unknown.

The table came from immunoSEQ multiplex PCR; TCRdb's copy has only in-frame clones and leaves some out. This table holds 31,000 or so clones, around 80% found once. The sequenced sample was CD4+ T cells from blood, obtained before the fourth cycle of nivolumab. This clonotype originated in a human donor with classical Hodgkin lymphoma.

The CDR3 region is CASSHHGPSRSGSNQPQHF. CDR3 nucleotide sequence: TGCGCCAGCAGTCACCACGGACCGAGCAGGAGTGGCTCCAATCAGCCCCAGCATTTT. V and J are TRBV23-1 and TRBJ1-5, with unresolved D. TRBV23-1 falls under the ORF class, with uncertain function. CDR3 length: 19 amino acids. V was clipped by 3 bases and J by 3 bases, with 24 bases between them.